Many counts were recorded for the clone carrying this T cell receptor (beta chain). Its antigen remains unknown. This sample is drawn from a study of T cells in Graves' hyperthyroidism and ophthalmopathy. Study results and limitations: Most expanded thyroid clonotypes above 0.001 recurred in blood.

RNA transcripts gave rise to amplified TCR beta CDR3 regions. Carried out on the TCR CDR3, a first-round RT-PCR used the HTBI primer set. TCRdb re-derived calls from the multiplex PCR reads in MiXCR, one entry per CDR3 protein. The sample has about 610,000 distinct CDR3 sequences, approximately 14% seen once. J was trimmed by 3 bases and V by 6 bases; bases with no gene match: 8. The germline gives CDR1 MDHEN, CDR2 SYDVKM. The CDR3 totals 14 residues. The chain combines TRBV28 with TRBJ2-7; TRBD2 matches 7 bases. This sequence originates from a middle-aged woman with Graves' ophthalmopathy. Sequenced material: blood. The CDR3 nucleotides are TGTGCCAGCAGAAGAGCGGGGACCGGCTACGAGCAGTACTTC. Protein product: CASRRAGTGYEQYF.